This T cell receptor beta chain was captured in a study of blood T cell repertoires in COVID-19. Study as a whole: Spain, Italy and the United States supplied samples that represented acute and convalescent COVID-19. T cells, B-cell-depleted T cells, or PBMCs provided the cDNA or gDNA that served as material.

Original methodology: The authors estimated nucleated cell counts from reference gene primer amplification. Libraries were prepared by immunoSEQ multiplex PCR; TCRdb keeps only in-frame clonotypes and omits some of them. That table gives V, J and clone size, and the DNA gave D and trimming. The sample gives some 96,000 clones, over 80% of which show up once; over 10% is in the top ten. What was sequenced was peripheral blood. The receptor was derived from a human donor in a cohort sampled during active COVID-19.

The CDR3 loop reads CASSQEWTAPYEQYF. The CDR3 nucleotides are TGCGCCAGCAGCCAAGAATGGACAGCGCCCTACGAGCAGTACTTC. The chain couples TRBV4-3 to TRBJ2-7; TRBD1 might be the D (6 bases). This CDR3 spans 15 amino acids. V lost 0 bases and J 2 bases, leaving 11 bases between the germline ends. Looked up from germline, CDR1 is LGHNA and CDR2 is YSLEER.